This paragraph reports one TCR beta chain. The repertoire was sequenced with immunoSEQ multiplex PCR; TCRdb's copy has only in-frame clones and lacks some. This sample yields roughly 1.5 million clones, of which 95% to 99% are seen a single time; approximately 0.45% belongs to the top ten. The source of the sample is a study of shared clonotypes between healthy human individuals. Germline V lookup: CDR1 MDHEN, CDR2 SYDVKM. V trimming: 6 bases; J trimming: 6 bases; junction bases outside the gene matches: 9. This CDR3 contains 16 residues. Material for sequencing was naive CD4+ T cells sorted from blood. Regarding subset: CD45RA+ positively selected. This clonotype was obtained from a man aged 25 to 45 in good health. The V call is TRBV28, the J call TRBJ2-1; 12 positions agree with TRBD2. The CDR3: CASSATGLAGRNEQFF. CDR3 nucleotide sequence: TGTGCCAGCAGCGCAACCGGACTAGCGGGACGCAATGAGCAGTTCTTC.